This T cell receptor (beta chain) is from a study of CD8 T cells in ankylosing spondylitis. This clonotype was observed at least ten times. MiXCR was run by TCRdb on the 5' RACE reads, yielding one entry per CDR3 protein. This sample has about 39,000 distinct CDR3 sequences, with 9% to 12% found just once. The specimen was blood, either unsorted or a sorted T cell fraction (not recorded which). The TCR sequence derives from a male donor with ankylosing spondylitis or in good health (not recorded which).

As DNA, the CDR3 is TGTGCCAGCAGTTATACAGGGGGCAACACCGGGGAGCTGTTTTTT. Translation: CASSYTGGNTGELFF. This rearrangement joins TRBV6-5 to TRBJ2-2; 9 positions agree with TRBD1. The CDR3 covers 15 residues. Germline V lookup: CDR1 MNHEY, CDR2 SVGAGI. Trimming removed 3 bases from V and 2 bases from J; junction bases left unmatched: 1.